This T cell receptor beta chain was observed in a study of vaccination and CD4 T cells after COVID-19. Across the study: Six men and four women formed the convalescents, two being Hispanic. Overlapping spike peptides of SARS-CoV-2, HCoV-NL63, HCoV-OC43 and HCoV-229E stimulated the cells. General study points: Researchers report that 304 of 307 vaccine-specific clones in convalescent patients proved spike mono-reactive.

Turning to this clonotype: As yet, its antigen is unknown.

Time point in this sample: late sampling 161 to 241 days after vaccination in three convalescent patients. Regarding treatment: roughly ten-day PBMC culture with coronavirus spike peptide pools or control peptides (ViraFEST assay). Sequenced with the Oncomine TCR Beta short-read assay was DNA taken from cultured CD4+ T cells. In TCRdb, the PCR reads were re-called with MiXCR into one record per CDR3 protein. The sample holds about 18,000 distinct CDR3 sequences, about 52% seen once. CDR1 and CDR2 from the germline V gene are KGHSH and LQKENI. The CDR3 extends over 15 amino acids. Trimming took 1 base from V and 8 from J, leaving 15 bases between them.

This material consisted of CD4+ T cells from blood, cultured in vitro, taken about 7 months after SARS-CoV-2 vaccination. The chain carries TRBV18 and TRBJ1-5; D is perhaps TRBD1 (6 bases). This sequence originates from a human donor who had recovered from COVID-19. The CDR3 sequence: CASSPRDGGPKPQHF. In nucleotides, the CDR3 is TGTGCCAGCTCACCACGGGACGGGGGGCCTAAGCCCCAGCATTTT.